Each of the 21 T cell receptor beta chains below was sequenced from the same sample in a study of T cells after yellow fever vaccination. TCRdb redid the calling of the 5' RACE reads with MiXCR, one entry per CDR3 protein. The table records a few hundred thousand distinct CDR3 sequences, under 15% of them present only once. The sequencing here drew on CD4+ T cells sorted from PBMCs, taken 15 days after the yellow fever booster vaccination. The source of these receptors is a man between 18 and 29 years old who received the YFV17D yellow fever vaccine.

This chain links TRBV5-5 with TRBJ2-7, with TRBD2 as a possible D gene (5 bases). The germline V gene encodes CDR1 SGHKS and CDR2 YYEKEE (reference sequence). With 2 bases removed from V and 5 bases from J, the gap between germline ends came to 20 bases. The CDR3 length is 16 residues. CDR3: CASSLDLWIGENEQYF. The CDR3 nucleotides are TGTGCCAGCAGCTTAGATCTCTGGATCGGGGAGAACGAGCAGTACTTC.

Here the CDR3 DNA reads TGTGCCAGCAGTTACGGCGGGACAGGTGCGGAAGAGACCCAGTACTTC. This sequence encodes CASSYGGTGAEETQYF. The chain combines TRBV6-5 with TRBJ2-5; 8 bases line up with TRBD1. V shed 2 bases and J 3 bases; nucleotides not matched to a gene: 8. The V gene's germline CDR1 is MNHEY and CDR2 SVGAGI. This CDR3 spans 16 amino acids.

This chain joins TRBV2 and TRBJ1-6; TRBD1 matches at 7 bases. V was clipped by 6 bases and J by 9 bases; unmatched bases: 2. CDR3 length: 12 residues. The germline CDR1 and CDR2 sequences are SNHLY and FYNNEI. The CDR3 DNA sequence: TGTGCCAGCAGCGGACAGGTTTCACCCCTCCACTTT. This sequence encodes CASSGQVSPLHF.

The chain combines TRBV28 with TRBJ2-3; TRBD2 is a possible D gene (7 bases). This CDR3 contains 14 residues. The germline V and J ends were trimmed by 5 bases and 6 bases, with 15 bases remaining between them. CDR1 is MDHEN, CDR2 SYDVKM, per germline. The CDR3 spells CASSRGGPRDTQYF. The CDR3 DNA is TGTGCCAGCAGTCGCGGGGGCCCCCGGGATACGCAGTATTTT.

This clonotype came up a few times. This chain joins TRBV6-2 or TRBV6-3 and TRBJ2-5, with 8 bases aligning to TRBD1. V lost 4 bases, J lost 5 bases, and 6 bases stayed unmatched. Germline CDR1 reads MNHEY; CDR2 reads SVGEGT. This CDR3 region has 14 residues. CDR3 region: CASSSRTGTETQYF. CDR3 sequence (DNA): TGTGCCAGCAGTTCCCGGACAGGGACGGAGACCCAGTACTTC.

This clonotype was seen a single time. A much bigger clone sits one base away, suggesting this may be a read error. The chain carries TRBV2 and TRBJ1-1; D uncertain. Germline V gene data show CDR1 as SNHLY and CDR2 as FYNNEI. This CDR3 spans 13 amino acids. CDR3 nucleotide sequence: TGTGCCAGCAGTGCGGACGGGAACTCTGAAGCTTTCTTT. Amino acid sequence: CASSADGNSEAFF.

This clonotype was observed a handful of times. V and J are TRBV5-1 and TRBJ2-3; no firm D call. The germline V and J ends were trimmed by 2 bases and 5 bases, with 9 bases remaining between them. This CDR3 comprises 13 residues. Germline assignment: CDR1 SGHRS and CDR2 YFSETQ. DNA of the CDR3: TGCGCCAGCAGCTTTGACCCCGGAGATACGCAGTATTTT. Translation: CASSFDPGDTQYF.

This clonotype occurred a few times. The chain joins TRBV20-1 to TRBJ2-2; 14 bases are shared with TRBD2. The V segment lost 4 bases and the J segment 6 bases; nucleotides outside the gene matches: 1. The CDR3 has 14 amino acids. Per germline, CDR1 DFQATT and CDR2 SNEGSKA (reference sequence). The CDR3 is CSATTSGGAGELFF. CDR3 nucleotide sequence: TGCAGTGCTACGACTAGCGGGGGGGCCGGGGAGCTGTTTTTT.

The rearrangement joins TRBV7-8 to TRBJ1-1; D ambiguous. The germline V gene has CDR1 SGHVS and CDR2 FQNEAQ. V gave up 3 bases and J gave up 1 base, with 15 bases separating them. The CDR3 loop spans 16 amino acids. CDR3 protein: CASSFIPGVKNTEAFF. The CDR3, as DNA: TGTGCCAGCAGCTTTATCCCTGGGGTCAAGAACACTGAAGCTTTCTTT.

There are a few counts of this clonotype. The chain has TRBV29-1 and TRBJ1-1; D possibly corresponds to TRBD1 (5 bases). Trimming pared 3 bases from V and 6 bases from J, leaving 14 bases between. The CDR3 is 13 residues long. In germline, CDR1 is SQVTM, CDR2 ANQGSEA. The CDR3 nucleotides are TGCAGCGTTGACAGTCAGGGTGGGCCTGAAGCTTTCTTT. Translation: CSVDSQGGPEAFF.

V is TRBV20-1 and J is TRBJ2-3; D may be TRBD2 (6 bases). The CDR3 has 14 residues. Trimming took off 2 bases at V and 0 bases at J, with 9 bases between the two ends. The germline V gene encodes CDR1 DFQATT and CDR2 SNEGSKA (reference sequence). The CDR3 nucleotides read TGCAGTGCTAGAACCGGGACTAGCACAGATACGCAGTATTTT. Residues: CSARTGTSTDTQYF.

The chain recombines TRBV7-2 with TRBJ1-2; D uncertain. This CDR3 contains 13 residues. Per germline, CDR1 SGHTA and CDR2 FQGNSA. Trimming shortened V by 3 bases and J by 8 bases, and 13 bases separated the two germline ends. The DNA of the CDR3 is TGTGCCAGCAGCTTCGCACAGATACAAGGCTACACCTTC. This translates into CASSFAQIQGYTF.

J is TRBJ2-5 and V is TRBV12-3 or TRBV12-4; 7 bases match TRBD1. V gave up 3 bases and J gave up 8 bases; unmatched junction bases: 6. This CDR3 comprises 13 residues. In DNA form, the CDR3 reads TGTGCCAGCAGTTTCCAGGGGGTCGGAACCCAGTACTTC. The encoded protein is CASSFQGVGTQYF.

This clonotype was picked up many times. The chain joins TRBV6-4 to TRBJ2-2; the D gene could be TRBD1 or TRBD2 (6 bases each). The CDR3 contains 15 residues. CDR1 is MRHNA, CDR2 SNTAGT, per germline. Trimming cost V 6 bases and J 3 bases, with 14 bases left between them. The CDR3 reads CASSTTGAHTGELFF. In DNA form, the CDR3 reads TGTGCCAGCAGCACGACGGGGGCCCACACCGGGGAGCTGTTTTTT.

J is TRBJ2-4 and V is TRBV6-2 or TRBV6-3, with TRBD2 matching 7 bases. Germline V gene data show CDR1 as MNHEY and CDR2 as SVGEGT. The CDR3 sequence is 12 residues long. The V segment lost 2 bases and the J segment 9 bases; nucleotides outside the gene matches: 1. The CDR3: CASSYPGGIQYF. The DNA for the CDR3 is TGTGCCAGCAGTTACCCGGGAGGCATTCAGTACTTC.

The chain uses TRBV4-1 and TRBJ2-3, with D perhaps given as TRBD1 or TRBD2 (6 bases each). V lost 0 bases, J lost 8 bases, and 15 bases lay in between. CDR3 length: 15 amino acids. Germline CDR1 reads MGHRA; CDR2 reads YSYEKL. For the CDR3, the DNA is TGCGCCAGCAGCCAAGAAGGGGGGCTCGGGGGTACGCAGTATTTT. It yields the protein CASSQEGGLGGTQYF.

This clonotype was seen more than once but under ten times. J is TRBJ1-2 and V is TRBV5-4; no reliable D call. Germline values: CDR1 SGHNT, CDR2 YYREEE (reference sequence). The CDR3 runs to 14 residues. Deletions cut 0 bases from V and 1 base from J, with 7 bases between. CDR3 sequence reads: CASSLAADNYGYTF. The CDR3 DNA reads TGTGCCAGCAGCTTGGCCGCAGATAACTATGGCTACACCTTC.

The chain carries TRBV10-3 and TRBJ2-5; 8 nucleotides agree with TRBD2. V shed 6 bases, J shed 4 bases, and the junction held 7 bases outside the gene matches. The CDR3 sequence is 14 residues long. Germline V gives CDR1 ENHRY, CDR2 SYGVKD. CDR3 DNA sequence: TGTGCCATCAGCGACCCGGGAGGGAGAGAGACCCAGTACTTC. Translated, it gives CAISDPGGRETQYF.

This clonotype occurred a few times. The chain recombines TRBV5-6 with TRBJ2-3; 9 bases agree with TRBD1. Germline values: CDR1 SGHDT, CDR2 YYEEEE. With V trimmed by 2 bases and J by 2 bases, 6 bases remained unmatched. The length of the CDR3 is 16 residues. In DNA form, the CDR3 reads TGTGCCAGCAGCTTAACACAGGGGGCCTACACAGATACGCAGTATTTT. Translated, it gives CASSLTQGAYTDTQYF. Supplemented by reference TRBV5-6 and TRBJ2-3, the full variable domain reads DAGVTQSPTHLIKTRGQQVTLRCSPKSGHDTVSWYQQALGQGPQFIFQYYEEEERQRGNFPDRFSGHQFPNYSSELNVNALLLGDSALYLCASSLTQGAYTDTQYFGPGTRLTVL.

This chain connects TRBV29-1 to TRBJ2-7; 7 bases align to TRBD1. V shed 4 bases and J 2 bases; nucleotides not matched to a gene: 2. There are 12 residues in the CDR3. Germline lookup yields CDR1 SQVTM and CDR2 ANQGSEA. CDR3 sequence (DNA): TGCAGCGTTGTTGACAGGGCCTACGAGCAGTACGTC. Translated: CSVVDRAYEQYV.

This clonotype turned up a few times. V usage is TRBV28 and J usage is TRBJ1-2, with unresolved D. Trimming pared 7 bases from V and 2 bases from J, leaving 8 bases between. Germline V gene lookup returns CDR1 MDHEN and CDR2 SYDVKM. The CDR3 spans 12 residues. The CDR3 sequence: CASNGLNYGYTF. For the CDR3, the DNA is TGTGCCAGCAATGGATTGAACTATGGCTACACCTTC.